This TCR beta chain was sequenced for a study of immunodeficiency (dated by TCRdb to the late 2010s). Concerning the study at large: Repertoire analysis was done to look for VDJ recombination defects and oligoclonality. The full study reports these points: Patient CD8+ T cells showed restricted TRB V-J pairing and lower productive entropy than control CD8+ T cells. Severe oligoclonality, judged by top-100 and total clonotype frequencies, was seen in patient CD8+ but not CD4+ T cells. In entropy comparisons, n=3 (open circles) was shown for patients versus healthy controls, and a thymic development effect was only suggested as possible.

CD3+CD8+ T cells were sorted from fresh PBMCs before TCR sequencing. The CDR3 runs 15 residues from the cysteine to the phenylalanine. Solely the CDR3 DNA is kept, with 45 bases framed from the first base. V is trimmed back by 4 bases and J by 5 bases, and the junction contains 10 bases that no gene match accounts for. CDR1 is given as PRHDT and CDR2 as FYEKMQ, both from the germline V gene (reference sequence). Genomic DNA was extracted with the QIAamp DNA Blood Mini Kit and sent for immunoSEQ repertoire analysis. Using a standard quantity of genomic DNA template, multiplex PCR was run to amplify the CDR3 regions. An Illumina platform was used to sequence the PCR products. In the original analysis: Sequences were aligned to a reference, with V, D and J gene definitions taken from IMGT. A nearest-neighbor clustering algorithm merged closely related sequences to remove PCR and sequencing errors. V, D and J usage in productive unique and total sequences was analyzed using ImmunoSEQ Analyzer tools and R version 3.6.1. The table was pulled from immuneACCESS by TCRdb, which kept in-frame rearrangements only. Such tables lose some clones; where checked, under half of the loss comes from unresolved V genes, and the rest has no known cause. V, J and clone size were drawn from that table, and D and trimming were deduced from the DNA. This sample is represented by about 3,500 clones; around 89% of them were singletons. The ten largest clones take up around 12% of the sample.

Note on this clone: Its binding antigen is unknown. Per-base qualities were not stored, and no clone one base away is much larger.

The chain joins TRBV13 to TRBJ1-1, with 7 junctional bases fitting TRBD1. The specimen was CD8+ T cells from blood. This receptor was identified in a human donor in good health. The CDR3 region has the sequence CASSSGLTGETEAFF. The DNA is TGTGCCAGCAGCTCGGGCCTTACAGGGGAGACTGAAGCTTTCTTT. This CDR3, with the reference TRBV13 and TRBJ1-1 proteins standing in past its ends, gives the full variable domain AAGVIQSPRHLIKEKRETATLKCYPIPRHDTVYWYQQGPGQDPQFLISFYEKMQSDKGSIPDRFSAQQFSDYHSELNMSSLELGDSALYFCASSSGLTGETEAFFGQGTRLTVV.